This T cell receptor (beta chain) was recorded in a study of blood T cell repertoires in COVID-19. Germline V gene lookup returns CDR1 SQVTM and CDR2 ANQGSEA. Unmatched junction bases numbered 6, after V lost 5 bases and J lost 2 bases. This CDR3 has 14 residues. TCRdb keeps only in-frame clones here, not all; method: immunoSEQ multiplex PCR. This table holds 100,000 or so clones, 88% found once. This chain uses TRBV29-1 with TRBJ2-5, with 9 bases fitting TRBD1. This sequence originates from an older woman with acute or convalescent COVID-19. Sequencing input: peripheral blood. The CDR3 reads CSVKDRGEQETQYF. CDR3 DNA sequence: TGCAGCGTTAAGGACAGGGGAGAACAAGAGACCCAGTACTTC.